Described below is a single T cell receptor (beta chain) sequence and its context. This beta chain represents an off-target read in a library built for alpha chains; its size is of limited meaning. The sample comes from a study of spatial heterogeneity in lung cancer. One entry per CDR3 protein, called by TCRdb with MiXCR from the 5' RACE reads. The sample has about 660 distinct CDR3 sequences, about 63% seen once. Trimming shortened V by 5 bases and J by 7 bases, and 14 bases separated the two germline ends. This CDR3 is built from 14 residues. CDR1 SGHTA and CDR2 FQGNSA come from the germline V gene. The sample's time point: blood at routine non-recurrence follow-up after resection.

The chain couples TRBV7-2 to TRBJ2-2; D possibly corresponds to TRBD1 (6 bases). Specimen: PBMCs, collected at follow-up. This receptor was taken from a female donor with early-stage non-small cell lung cancer. Written as DNA, the CDR3 is TGTGCCAGCAGCCCCCGACAGGAAGGCGGGGAGCTGTTTTTT. It translates to CASSPRQEGGELFF.